The clone carrying this T cell receptor (beta chain) was detected a few times. Antigen: not known. The CDR3 runs 16 residues. Per germline, CDR1 DFQATT and CDR2 SNEGSKA (reference sequence). The data derive from a study of molecular identifiers for immune sequencing clone quantification. The study's findings and limits: Underestimated sizes of highly expanded clones could result from identical TCR molecules that share a barcode.

Researchers sorted naive CD8 T cells as cells that were CD8+CD4-CCR7+CD45RA+. TCRdb re-analysed the PCR reads in MiXCR, keeping a single row per CDR3 protein. The sample shows around 480,000 distinct CDR3 sequences, roughly 26% of them seen only once. The clonotype comes from a human donor in good health. Some libraries in this study had Jurkat cell RNA spiked in. Sequenced: naive CD8+ T cells from blood, with Jurkat cell RNA spiked in. The subset denotes: FACS-sorted CD8+CD4-CCR7+CD45RA+ naive T cells. This chain links TRBV20-1 with TRBJ2-1; 13 bases fit TRBD2. CDR3 sequence reads: CSFGTSGIVSYNEQFF. Written as DNA, the CDR3 is TGCAGCTTCGGGACTAGCGGGATTGTGTCCTACAATGAGCAGTTCTTC.